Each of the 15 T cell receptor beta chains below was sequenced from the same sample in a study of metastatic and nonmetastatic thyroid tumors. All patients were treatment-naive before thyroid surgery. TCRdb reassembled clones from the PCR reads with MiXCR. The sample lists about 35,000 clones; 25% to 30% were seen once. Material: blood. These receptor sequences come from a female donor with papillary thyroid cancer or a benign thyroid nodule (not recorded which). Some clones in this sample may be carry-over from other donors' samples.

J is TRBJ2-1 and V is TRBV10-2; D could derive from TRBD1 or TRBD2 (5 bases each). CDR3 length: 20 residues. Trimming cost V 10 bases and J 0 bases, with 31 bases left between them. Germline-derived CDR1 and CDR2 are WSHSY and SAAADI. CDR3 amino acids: CAINPYKGTERQSSYNEQFF. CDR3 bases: TGCGCCATCAATCCCTATAAGGGGACGGAGCGACAAAGCTCCTACAATGAGCAGTTCTTC.

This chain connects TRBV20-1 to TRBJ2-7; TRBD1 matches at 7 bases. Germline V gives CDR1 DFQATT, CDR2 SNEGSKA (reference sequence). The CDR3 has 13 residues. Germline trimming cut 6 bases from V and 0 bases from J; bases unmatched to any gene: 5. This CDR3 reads CSAPRTGSYEQYF. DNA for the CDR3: TGCAGTGCCCCGCGGACAGGCTCCTACGAGCAGTACTTC.

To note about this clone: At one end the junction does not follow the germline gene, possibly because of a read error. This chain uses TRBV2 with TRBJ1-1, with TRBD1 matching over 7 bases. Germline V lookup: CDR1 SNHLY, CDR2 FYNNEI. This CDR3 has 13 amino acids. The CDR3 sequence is CAGRTGRNTEAFF. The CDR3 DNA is TGTGCCGGCAGGACAGGACGGAACACTGAAGCTTTCTTT.

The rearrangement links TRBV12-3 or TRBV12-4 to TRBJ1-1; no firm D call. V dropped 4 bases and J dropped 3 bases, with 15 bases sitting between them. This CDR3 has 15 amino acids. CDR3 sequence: CASSSPWTSHTEAFF. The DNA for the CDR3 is TGTGCCAGCAGTTCCCCCTGGACCTCCCACACTGAAGCTTTCTTT.

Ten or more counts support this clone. CDR3 sequence reads: CATSDSRTGFNEKLFF. The CDR3 DNA reads as TGTGCCACCAGTGATTCGCGGACAGGGTTTAATGAAAAACTGTTTTTT. This chain links TRBV24-1 with TRBJ1-4; TRBD1 matches 8 bases. This CDR3 contains 16 residues. Germline-derived CDR1 and CDR2 are KGHDR and SFDVKD. V shed 2 bases, J shed 4 bases, and the junction held 5 bases outside the gene matches.

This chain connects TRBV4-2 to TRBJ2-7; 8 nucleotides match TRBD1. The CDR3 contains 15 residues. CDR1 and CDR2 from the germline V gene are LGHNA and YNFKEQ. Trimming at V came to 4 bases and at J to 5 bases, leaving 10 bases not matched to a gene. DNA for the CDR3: TGTGCCAGCAGCCCGACAGGGGATTGGTTGCACGAGCAGTACTTC. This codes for CASSPTGDWLHEQYF.

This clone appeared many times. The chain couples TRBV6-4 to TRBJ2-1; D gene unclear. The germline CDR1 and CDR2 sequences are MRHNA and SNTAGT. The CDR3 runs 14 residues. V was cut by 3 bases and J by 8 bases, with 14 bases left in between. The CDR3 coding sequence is TGTGCCAGCAGTGATGGGGAAGGGTCGGATGAGCAGTTCTTC. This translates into CASSDGEGSDEQFF.

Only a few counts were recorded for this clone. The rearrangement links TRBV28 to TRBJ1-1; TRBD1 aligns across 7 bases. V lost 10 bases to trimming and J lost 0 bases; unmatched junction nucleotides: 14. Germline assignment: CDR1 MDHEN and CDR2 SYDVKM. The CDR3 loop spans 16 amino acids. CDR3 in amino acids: CAIISRQGAMNTEAFF. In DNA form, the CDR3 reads TGTGCCATCATAAGCCGACAGGGAGCCATGAACACTGAAGCTTTCTTT.

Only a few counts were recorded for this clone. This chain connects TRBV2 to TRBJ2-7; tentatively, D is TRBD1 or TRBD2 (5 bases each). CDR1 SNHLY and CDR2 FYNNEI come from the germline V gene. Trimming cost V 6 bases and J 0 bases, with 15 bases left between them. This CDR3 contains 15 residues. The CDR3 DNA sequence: TGTGCCAGCAGAATGAGTGGGACGGACTCCTACGAGCAGTACTTC. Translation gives CASRMSGTDSYEQYF. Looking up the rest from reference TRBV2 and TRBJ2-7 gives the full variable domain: EPEVTQTPSHQVTQMGQEVILRCVPISNHLYFYWYRQILGQKVEFLVSFYNNEISEKSEIFDDQFSVERPDGSNFTLKIRSTKLEDSAMYFCASRMSGTDSYEQYFGPGTRLTVT.

CDR3 sequence reads: CASSLIPGPTYEQYF. For the CDR3, the DNA is TGCGCCAGCAGCTTAATTCCGGGCCCGACCTACGAGCAGTACTTC. The chain has TRBV5-1 and TRBJ2-7; D not certain. CDR1 is SGHRS and CDR2 is YFSETQ in the germline V gene. The V and J ends lost 2 bases and 2 bases respectively, with 14 bases between them. CDR3 size: 15 residues.

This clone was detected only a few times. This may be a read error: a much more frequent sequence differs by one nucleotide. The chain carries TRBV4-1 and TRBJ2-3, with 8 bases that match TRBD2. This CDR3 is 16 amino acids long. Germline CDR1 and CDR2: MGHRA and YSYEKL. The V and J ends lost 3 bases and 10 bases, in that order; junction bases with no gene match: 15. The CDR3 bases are TGCGCCAGCAGCCACCCGACACGGGGGGGTCATGGGGCGCAGTATTTT. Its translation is CASSHPTRGGHGAQYF.

The CDR3 loop is CSAREAQTNEKLFF. DNA for the CDR3: TGCAGTGCTAGAGAAGCTCAAACTAATGAAAAACTGTTTTTT. The genes are TRBV20-1 and TRBJ1-4, with D uncertain. This CDR3 is built from 14 residues. CDR1 is DFQATT, CDR2 SNEGSKA, per germline (reference sequence). V was cut by 0 bases and J by 1 base, with 6 bases left in between.

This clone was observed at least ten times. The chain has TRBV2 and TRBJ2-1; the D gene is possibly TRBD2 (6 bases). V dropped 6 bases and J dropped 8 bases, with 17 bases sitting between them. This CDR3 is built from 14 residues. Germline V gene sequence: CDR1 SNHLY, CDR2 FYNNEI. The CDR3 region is CASSPGGAGDEQFF. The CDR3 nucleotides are TGTGCCAGCAGCCCCGGAGGGGCCGGTGATGAGCAGTTCTTC. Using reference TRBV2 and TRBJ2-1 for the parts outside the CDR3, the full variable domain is EPEVTQTPSHQVTQMGQEVILRCVPISNHLYFYWYRQILGQKVEFLVSFYNNEISEKSEIFDDQFSVERPDGSNFTLKIRSTKLEDSAMYFCASSPGGAGDEQFFGPGTRLTVL.

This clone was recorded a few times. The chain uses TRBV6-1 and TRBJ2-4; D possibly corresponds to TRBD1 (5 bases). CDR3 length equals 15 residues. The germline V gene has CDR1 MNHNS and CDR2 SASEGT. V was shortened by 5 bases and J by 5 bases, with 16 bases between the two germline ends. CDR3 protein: CASSSAKGFENIQYF. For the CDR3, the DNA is TGTGCCAGCAGTAGTGCGAAGGGGTTCGAAAACATTCAGTACTTC.

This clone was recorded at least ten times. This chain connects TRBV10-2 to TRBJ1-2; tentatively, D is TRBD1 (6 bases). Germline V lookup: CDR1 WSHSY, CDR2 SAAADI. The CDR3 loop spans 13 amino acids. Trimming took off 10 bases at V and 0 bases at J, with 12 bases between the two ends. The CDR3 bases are TGCGCCACCGCGGACAGACCTAACTATGGCTACACCTTC. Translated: CATADRPNYGYTF.